This T cell receptor beta chain derives from a study of cytomegalovirus exposure and HLA in healthy donors. Study outcomes and limitations: TCR beta chain V- and J-gene trimming was linked, in a later analysis, to a missense variant in DCLRE1C. According to an earlier analysis, most TCR beta V segments yielded productive rearrangements about 87% or about 30% of the time.

The CDR3 runs to 12 residues. Trimming removed 2 bases at V and 2 bases at J, with 4 bases between. CDR1 is MDHEN and CDR2 is SYDVKM in the germline V gene. PCR used 60 Vbeta primers and 13 Jbeta primers. Produced via immunoSEQ multiplex PCR; TCRdb's table is partial and in-frame only. The sample holds 100,000 to 150,000 clones; 74% are singletons and the top ten take 5.5% to 8.5%. At the time of sampling, donors were nominally healthy, though unrecorded immune exposures were likely. This clone was recorded a few times. Its antigen is not identified. The sequence was collected from a male donor in good health and CMV-seronegative. This chain uses TRBV28 with TRBJ2-7; D uncertain. What was sequenced was PBMCs. The CDR3 protein is CASSLNTYEQYF. The CDR3 region has the DNA TGTGCCAGCAGTTTAAACACCTACGAGCAGTACTTC.